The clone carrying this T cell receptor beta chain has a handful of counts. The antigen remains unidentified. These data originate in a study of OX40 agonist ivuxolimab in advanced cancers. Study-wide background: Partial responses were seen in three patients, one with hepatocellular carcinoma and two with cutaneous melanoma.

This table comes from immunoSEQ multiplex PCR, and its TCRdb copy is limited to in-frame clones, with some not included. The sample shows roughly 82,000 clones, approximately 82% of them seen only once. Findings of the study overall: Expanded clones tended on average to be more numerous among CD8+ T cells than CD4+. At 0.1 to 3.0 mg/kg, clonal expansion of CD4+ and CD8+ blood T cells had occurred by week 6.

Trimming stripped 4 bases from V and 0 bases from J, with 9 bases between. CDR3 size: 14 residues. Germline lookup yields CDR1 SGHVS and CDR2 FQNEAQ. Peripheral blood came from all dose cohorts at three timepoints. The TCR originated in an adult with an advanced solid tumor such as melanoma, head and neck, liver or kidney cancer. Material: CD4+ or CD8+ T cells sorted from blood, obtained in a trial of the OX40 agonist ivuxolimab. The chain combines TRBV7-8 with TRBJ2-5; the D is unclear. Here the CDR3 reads CASSSRWDQETQYF. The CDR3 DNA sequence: TGTGCCAGCAGCTCCCGTTGGGACCAAGAGACCCAGTACTTC.